The 25 T cell receptor beta chains in this list originate from one sample, sequenced in a study of identifying expanded T cells in peripheral blood. Produced via immunoSEQ multiplex PCR; TCRdb's table is partial and in-frame only. The data contain around 100,000 clones, around 89% of them singletons. Sequences were obtained from blood. These receptors were collected from a person aged 18 to 70 in good health.

V usage is TRBV25-1 and J usage is TRBJ2-1, with 14 bases identical to TRBD2. Germline loops: CDR1 MGHDK, CDR2 SYGVNS. V dropped 4 bases and J dropped 12; count of bases not matched to a gene: 11. The CDR3 has 16 residues. DNA for the CDR3: TGTGCCAGCAGTGGGAGGGAAACCGGGACTAGCGGGGGGCAGTTCTTC. Translation gives CASSGRETGTSGGQFF.

The V gene is TRBV7-2, the J gene TRBJ2-5; D not certain. Trimming took 5 bases from V and 2 from J, leaving 12 bases between them. The CDR3 runs 14 residues. Germline CDR1 SGHTA, CDR2 FQGNSA. CDR3 nucleotide sequence: TGTGCCAGCAGCGTCCTATCGGTTCAAGAGACCCAGTACTTC. This gives the protein CASSVLSVQETQYF.

Note on this clone: At the DNA level, this CDR3 is encoded by other sequences in the same sample as well. The rearrangement joins TRBV20-1 to TRBJ2-7, with 7 bases identical to TRBD1. Germline CDR1 and CDR2: DFQATT and SNEGSKA (reference sequence). The J segment lost 4 bases and the V segment lost 5 bases, leaving 2 bases of the junction unmatched. CDR3 size: 11 residues. CDR3 residues: CSAGDSYEQYF. The CDR3 coding sequence is TGCAGTGCTGGGGACAGTTACGAGCAGTACTTC.

This clone was seen once. This rearrangement joins TRBV5-1 to TRBJ2-7; a possible D gene is TRBD1 (5 bases). CDR3 length: 14 amino acids. CDR1 is SGHRS, CDR2 YFSETQ, per germline. The V end lost 2 bases, the J end lost 3 bases, and 12 bases lay between the germline ends. CDR3: CASSFRTPNYEQYF. CDR3 DNA: TGCGCCAGCAGCTTTCGGACACCGAACTACGAGCAGTACTTC.

This chain uses TRBV27 with TRBJ2-3, with TRBD1 matching 10 bases. The CDR3 runs to 18 residues. Germline lookup yields CDR1 MNHEY and CDR2 SMNVEV (reference sequence). V lost 8 bases and J lost 1; bases outside the gene matches: 15. The CDR3 reads CASALVRGGTGGTDTQYF. The CDR3 DNA reads TGTGCCAGCGCTTTAGTGAGGGGGGGGACAGGGGGCACAGATACGCAGTATTTT.

The chain carries TRBV5-1 and TRBJ2-2; 11 nucleotides line up with TRBD2. Germline trimming cut 3 bases from V and 6 bases from J; bases unmatched to any gene: 10. This CDR3 spans 17 amino acids. CDR1 is SGHRS, CDR2 YFSETQ, per germline. CDR3 coding DNA: TGCGCCAGCAGCTCTGAGACTAGCGGGGTAGGGGCCGGGGAGCTGTTTTTT. It encodes CASSSETSGVGAGELFF.

The rearrangement links TRBV7-9 to TRBJ1-5; D not resolved. Trimming took 5 bases from V and 0 from J, leaving 8 bases between them. Per the germline V gene, CDR1 is SEHNR and CDR2 is FQNEAQ (reference sequence). The CDR3 totals 14 residues. CDR3 amino acids: CASSLGISNQPQHF. The DNA for the CDR3 is TGTGCCAGCAGCCTAGGGATTAGCAATCAGCCCCAGCATTTT.

In this sample, this clone turned up once. CDR3 bases: TGTGCCAGCTCCGGCGGGGGGGCCTTGAACACCGGGGAGCTGTTTTTT. Protein: CASSGGGALNTGELFF. The V call is TRBV11-3, the J call TRBJ2-2, with 9 bases lining up with TRBD2. J was trimmed by 1 base and V by 8 bases; bases with no gene match: 8. CDR1 SGHNT and CDR2 YENEEA come from the germline V gene. CDR3 length: 16 residues.

This chain connects TRBV29-1 to TRBJ2-7, with no clear D. V dropped 0 bases and J dropped 9 bases, with 12 bases sitting between them. CDR3 length: 12 amino acids. Germline V gene lookup returns CDR1 SQVTM and CDR2 ANQGSEA. The CDR3 nucleotides read TGCAGCGTTGAAGATCAAAGGGCTGGGCAGTACTTC. It is translated as CSVEDQRAGQYF.

The gene calls are TRBV28 and TRBJ2-1; D remains ambiguous. This CDR3 region has 13 residues. Trimming pared 6 bases from V and 9 bases from J, leaving 15 bases between. Per the germline V gene, CDR1 is MDHEN and CDR2 is SYDVKM. The CDR3 bases are TGTGCCAGCAGCACGGGTCCGGAGACTGAGCAGTTCTTC. It encodes CASSTGPETEQFF.

The V gene is TRBV7-2, the J gene TRBJ1-3; maybe TRBD1 (5 bases). This CDR3 region has 17 residues. The germline CDR1 and CDR2 sequences are SGHTA and FQGNSA. V shed 5 bases and J shed 11 bases, with 28 bases lying between them. The CDR3 DNA reads as TGTGCCAGCAGCCACCCCCCATTAGGAGGGAGGGGAATGCCCATATATTTT. Amino acids: CASSHPPLGGRGMPIYF.

This clone occurred a few times. The chain combines TRBV10-3 with TRBJ1-2; D not certain. Germline values: CDR1 ENHRY, CDR2 SYGVKD. The CDR3 runs 11 residues. V lost 6 bases, J lost 3 bases, and 5 bases lay in between. The CDR3 sequence: CAISDDYGYTF. CDR3 nucleotide sequence: TGTGCCATCAGCGACGACTATGGCTACACCTTC.

The chain uses TRBV5-1 and TRBJ1-1, with D tentatively TRBD1 (5 bases). The germline gives CDR1 SGHRS, CDR2 YFSETQ. The ends were cut back, 0 bases at V and 11 bases at J, with 14 bases in the middle. The CDR3 is made up of 13 amino acids. The CDR3 bases are TGCGCCAGCAGCTTGGGAAAGGAGGGGTACGCTTTCTTT. The encoded protein is CASSLGKEGYAFF.

This CDR3 reads CASSVGGRGGYTF. The CDR3 DNA follows: TGTGCCAGCAGCGTAGGAGGCAGGGGAGGCTACACCTTC. The chain recombines TRBV9 with TRBJ1-2, with D tentatively TRBD1 (6 bases). Germline V gene sequence: CDR1 SGDLS, CDR2 YYNGEE. This CDR3 spans 13 amino acids. Trimming left V 0 bases short and J 8 bases short, with 11 bases between.

This chain joins TRBV2 and TRBJ1-1; D unresolved. The CDR3 is 13 amino acids. From germline, CDR1 is SNHLY and CDR2 FYNNEI. Deletions cut 4 bases from V and 6 bases from J, with 12 bases between. The DNA for the CDR3 is TGTGCCAGCAGTGCCAACTCCGGGGCTGAAGCTTTCTTT. Its translation: CASSANSGAEAFF.

The J gene is TRBJ2-1, the V gene TRBV27; D gene ambiguous. V shed 4 bases and J shed 2 bases, with 12 bases lying between them. The CDR3 loop spans 15 amino acids. The germline V gene has CDR1 MNHEY and CDR2 SMNVEV (reference sequence). The CDR3 region has the DNA TGTGCCAGCAGTTCCCGGCCCACCCCCTACAATGAGCAGTTCTTC. It yields the protein CASSSRPTPYNEQFF.

The rearrangement links TRBV15 to TRBJ1-2; maybe TRBD1 (5 bases). Trimming removed 0 bases at V and 4 bases at J, with 9 bases between. From germline, CDR1 is LNHNV and CDR2 YYDKDF (reference sequence). This CDR3 region has 14 residues. The CDR3 reads CATSREGQVYGYTF. The CDR3 DNA reads TGTGCCACCAGCAGAGAGGGGCAGGTCTATGGCTACACCTTC.

This chain links TRBV2 with TRBJ2-7; D is uncertain. Per the germline V gene, CDR1 is SNHLY and CDR2 is FYNNEI. Trimming took 3 bases from V and 4 from J, leaving 22 bases between them. This CDR3 region has 17 residues. The CDR3 reads CASSDVAPGLRNYEQYF. In DNA, the CDR3 is TGTGCCAGCAGTGATGTAGCCCCGGGCCTAAGGAATTACGAGCAGTACTTC.

The chain is built from TRBV6-5 and TRBJ1-6, with D tentatively TRBD1 (6 bases). CDR1 MNHEY and CDR2 SVGAGI come from the germline V gene. The CDR3 is 16 amino acids. V lost 2 bases to trimming and J lost 12 bases, with 20 bases between them. This CDR3 is CASSYQSRGQTLPLHF. The CDR3 bases are TGTGCCAGCAGTTACCAGTCCCGGGGGCAGACCTTACCCCTCCACTTT.

This clone has a single count. The V and J genes are TRBV27 and TRBJ1-4; a possible D gene is TRBD1 (5 bases). Germline V gene lookup returns CDR1 MNHEY and CDR2 SMNVEV (reference sequence). The V and J ends lost 7 bases and 5 bases respectively, with 14 bases between them. The CDR3 loop spans 14 amino acids. Written as DNA, the CDR3 is TGTGCCAGCACGAGGGAGGGACCGAATGAAAAACTGTTTTTT. It is translated as CASTREGPNEKLFF.

This clone was picked up one time. V usage is TRBV9 and J usage is TRBJ2-1; the D is unclear. V lost 4 bases, J lost 5 bases, and 13 bases lay in between. The germline V gene encodes CDR1 SGDLS and CDR2 YYNGEE. CDR3 length: 14 residues. Written as DNA, the CDR3 is TGTGCCAGCAGCCCCGGCCGGGTAGACAATGAGCAGTTCTTC. The encoded protein is CASSPGRVDNEQFF.

The CDR3 region is CAISVGGGANEQYF. In nucleotides, the CDR3 is TGTGCCATCAGTGTAGGCGGGGGGGCCAACGAGCAGTACTTC. The chain joins TRBV10-3 to TRBJ2-7; TRBD2 matches 9 bases. The CDR3 sequence is 14 residues long. V lost 4 bases to trimming and J lost 5 bases; unmatched junction nucleotides: 6. Germline assignment: CDR1 ENHRY and CDR2 SYGVKD.

A word on this clone: This specimen includes other DNA sequences encoding the same CDR3. V is TRBV5-6 and J is TRBJ1-5; tentatively, D is TRBD1 (5 bases). In germline, CDR1 is SGHDT, CDR2 YYEEEE. The CDR3 has 14 amino acids. V was pared by 4 bases and J by 7 bases, with 15 bases between. CDR3: CASSLGQGYQPQHF. CDR3 sequence (DNA): TGTGCCAGCAGCCTAGGCCAGGGTTACCAGCCCCAGCATTTT.

The rearrangement links TRBV2 to TRBJ2-5; 9 bases fit TRBD2. V lost 8 bases and J lost 2; bases outside the gene matches: 0. Germline CDR1 is SNHLY and CDR2 is FYNNEI. There are 12 residues in the CDR3. In DNA, the CDR3 is TGTGCCAGCGCGGGGGGGCAAGAGACCCAGTACTTC. Its translation is CASAGGQETQYF.

The chain combines TRBV19 with TRBJ1-5; D not certain. The germline CDR1 and CDR2 sequences are LNHDA and SQIVND (reference sequence). The CDR3 covers 13 residues. V was trimmed by 8 bases and J by 6 bases, leaving 14 bases between them. CDR3 residues: CASRGRSAQPQHF. The CDR3 DNA reads as TGTGCCAGTCGAGGTCGGTCCGCTCAGCCCCAGCATTTT.